Listed below are T cell receptor beta chains from one sample, sequenced in a study of T-cell reconstitution after alpha-beta-depleted transplantation in children. TCRdb re-analysed the PCR reads in MiXCR, keeping a single row per CDR3 protein. The sample shows some 300,000 distinct CDR3 sequences, roughly 8.2% of them seen only once. Source: peripheral blood, taken 360 days after TCRalphabeta/CD19-depleted stem cell transplant. All receptors come from a female patient aged 2 to 10 who had a stem cell transplant for Fanconi anemia, so the T cells may come from the graft donor. Both conserved end residues are part of each CDR3. Fields, in order: CDR3 length, V gene, clone size, D gene, J gene, CDR3 protein, CDR3 DNA. D genes are given only for firm matches. Clone size is not always given. Where it is, it says once, few, many or a class for expanded clones.

13,TRBV6-1,few,.,TRBJ2-3,CASTAAPQRTQYF,TGTGCCAGCACGGCCGCCCCTCAACGTACGCAGTATTTT
19,TRBV28,.,.,TRBJ2-2,CASSFGQPTRQLPSGELFF,TGTGCCAGCAGTTTCGGGCAGCCGACACGCCAACTCCCGTCCGGGGAGCTGTTTTTT
15,TRBV15,few,.,TRBJ1-4,CATSRTQGSNEKLFF,TGTGCCACCAGCAGAACACAGGGCTCTAATGAAAAACTGTTTTTT
15,TRBV7-8,few,.,TRBJ1-2,CASSLSPVRGKGYTF,TGTGCCAGCAGCTTATCCCCCGTTAGAGGGAAAGGCTACACCTTC
14,TRBV10-3,many,TRBD1,TRBJ2-5,CAISAYFPGTGGFF,TGTGCCATCAGTGCCTACTTCCCCGGGACAGGGGGCTTCTTC
16,TRBV14,few,TRBD1,TRBJ1-2,CASEGTGPTPLYGYTF,TGTGCCAGCGAAGGGACAGGCCCCACTCCTCTCTATGGCTACACCTTC
20,TRBV6-2/TRBV6-3,many,.,TRBJ1-1,CASSYLKDSSPLTPYTEAFF,TGTGCCAGCAGTTATCTGAAGGACAGCTCACCTCTTACCCCGTACACTGAAGCTTTCTTT
14,TRBV6-5,many,.,TRBJ1-6,CASSYGGSNSPLHF,TGTGCCAGCAGTTACGGGGGATCAAATTCACCCCTCCACTTT
14,TRBV3-1,many,.,TRBJ2-5,CASSPGPRGGTQYF,TGTGCCAGCAGCCCGGGCCCCAGAGGTGGGACCCAGTACTTC
14,TRBV6-1,many,.,TRBJ1-5,CASSEGTVYQPQHF,TGTGCCAGCAGTGAAGGAACGGTCTATCAGCCCCAGCATTTT
13,TRBV18,few,.,TRBJ1-2,CASSPPGLDGYTF,TGTGCCAGCTCACCACCTGGGTTGGATGGCTACACCTTC
17,TRBV12-3/TRBV12-4,few,TRBD1,TRBJ2-7,CASSDALDRELSYEQYF,TGTGCCAGCAGTGACGCCCTTGACAGGGAGTTATCCTACGAGCAGTACTTC
15,TRBV12-3/TRBV12-4,many,.,TRBJ2-1,CASSFPSLLYNEQFF,TGTGCCAGCAGTTTTCCAAGTCTACTCTACAATGAGCAGTTCTTC